Below, 22 T cell receptor beta chains from the same sample are listed, as sequenced in a study of preoperative IRX-2 immunotherapy in early breast cancer. The protocol was immunoSEQ multiplex PCR, while the TCRdb copy is restricted to in-frame clones and leaves out a portion. The table lists around 30,000 clones, around 86% of them singletons. The treatment here: preoperative locoregional IRX-2 cytokine immunotherapy. The sample in question was lymph node tissue, obtained from a patient treated with IRX-2 immunotherapy. These TCRs come from a human donor with breast cancer.

J is TRBJ2-3 and V is TRBV6-8; no firm D call. Per germline, CDR1 MNHGY and CDR2 SAAAGT. V dropped 2 bases and J dropped 0 bases, with 6 bases sitting between them. The CDR3 sequence is 14 residues long. The CDR3 nucleotides are TGTGCCAGCAGTTACGGGCAGAGCACAGATACGCAGTATTTT. Protein product: CASSYGQSTDTQYF.

This clone is a singleton in its sample. Its ends do not fully match the called genes, so a read error is possible. The rearrangement uses TRBV19 and TRBJ2-1, with 10 positions matching TRBD2. Germline CDR1 reads LNHDA; CDR2 reads SQIVND (reference sequence). The CDR3 is 16 residues long. CDR3 nucleotides: TGTGCCAGTAGTATAGACCGGACTAGCGGCTTCAATCAGCAGTTCTTC. This sequence encodes CASSIDRTSGFNQQFF.

V usage is TRBV30 and J usage is TRBJ2-2, with 7 bases aligning to TRBD1. The CDR3 is 14 residues long. CDR1 and CDR2 from the germline V gene are GTSNPN and SVGIG (reference sequence). The junction had 5 bases not matched to a gene; V was cut back by 3 bases and J by 4 bases. CDR3 bases: TGTGCCTGGAGGCCCAGGGGGACCACCGGGGAGCTGTTTTTT. This encodes CAWRPRGTTGELFF.

DNA of the CDR3: TGTGCCAGTCGGGACAGGAGAAAGGACTATGGCTACACCTTC. It translates to CASRDRRKDYGYTF. This sequence joins TRBV28 and TRBJ1-2, with 8 bases identical to TRBD1. Looked up from germline, CDR1 is MDHEN and CDR2 is SYDVKM. The trim removed 9 bases at V and 3 bases at J, leaving 9 bases unmatched. The CDR3 totals 14 residues.

The chain joins TRBV6-8 to TRBJ1-1; 7 bases are shared with TRBD1. The CDR3 covers 14 residues. Germline V gives CDR1 MNHGY, CDR2 SAAAGT. CDR3 loop: CAIKGGMGNTEAFF. The CDR3 nucleotides read TGTGCGATTAAAGGGGGCATGGGGAACACTGAAGCTTTCTTT.

The chain employs TRBV30 and TRBJ2-5, with 9 bases identical to TRBD2. Germline lookup yields CDR1 GTSNPN and CDR2 SVGIG (reference sequence). V trimming: 6 bases; J trimming: 1 base; junction bases outside the gene matches: 0. This CDR3 has 12 amino acids. CDR3 sequence: CACSGSQETQYF. CDR3 sequence (DNA): TGTGCCTGTAGCGGGAGCCAAGAGACCCAGTACTTC.

V gene TRBV19 combines with J gene TRBJ2-3; D may be TRBD1 or TRBD2 (6 bases each). Germline assignment: CDR1 LNHDA and CDR2 SQIVND (reference sequence). The CDR3 extends over 13 amino acids. Trimming left V 7 bases short and J 4 bases short, with 12 bases between. DNA of the CDR3: TGTGCCAGTAAGGGGGGCAGTGCAGATACGCAGTATTTT. Translated, it gives CASKGGSADTQYF.

As for this clone: At one end, the junction sequence differs from germline, possibly due to a read error. This chain uses TRBV15 with TRBJ1-2; 11 bases map to TRBD1. CDR1 and CDR2 from the germline V gene are LNHNV and YYDKDF (reference sequence). There are 16 residues in the CDR3. CDR3 sequence: CATSRKRTGGNYGYTF. The CDR3 nucleotides read TGTGCTACCAGCAGAAAACGGACAGGGGGCAACTATGGCTACACCTTC.

The genes are TRBV6-8 and TRBJ2-3; no clear D. Germline CDR1 and CDR2: MNHGY and SAAAGT. This CDR3 comprises 17 residues. Trimming took 4 bases from V and 1 from J, leaving 18 bases between them. The CDR3 sequence is CASSLLIPSLGTDTQYF. The CDR3 DNA is TGTGCCAGCAGTTTATTAATCCCATCCCTCGGCACAGATACGCAGTATTTT.

V and J are TRBV5-1 and TRBJ2-1; the match to TRBD2 covers 12 bases. The germline V gene encodes CDR1 SGHRS and CDR2 YFSETQ. The CDR3 extends over 18 amino acids. J was trimmed by 0 bases and V by 4 bases; bases with no gene match: 8. The CDR3 DNA sequence: TGCGCCAGCAGCCTCACTAGCGGGGGGACCAGCTCCTACAATGAGCAGTTCTTC. This translates into CASSLTSGGTSSYNEQFF.

The V and J genes are TRBV29-1 and TRBJ2-3, with 13 bases lining up with TRBD2. This CDR3 comprises 15 residues. In germline, CDR1 is SQVTM, CDR2 ANQGSEA. The J segment lost 6 bases and the V segment lost 8 bases, leaving 11 bases of the junction unmatched. This CDR3 is CSTGLAGAFSDTQYF. As DNA, the CDR3 is TGCAGCACCGGACTAGCGGGAGCGTTCTCGGATACGCAGTATTTT.

V usage is TRBV19 and J usage is TRBJ1-5; weak D call: TRBD1 (6 bases). V was cut by 8 bases and J by 5 bases, with 13 bases left in between. The CDR3 covers 13 residues. CDR1 and CDR2 (germline): LNHDA, SQIVND (reference sequence). The CDR3 region has the DNA TGTGCCAGTCACAGGGATTTCTATCAGCCCCAGCATTTT. Its translation is CASHRDFYQPQHF.

J is TRBJ2-5 and V is TRBV6-7; 7 nucleotides line up with TRBD2. TRBV6-7 qualifies as an ORF whose function is uncertain. After removal of 10 bases from V and 11 bases from J, the junction contained 19 bases not matched to a gene. The CDR3 sequence is 14 residues long. Here the CDR3 DNA reads TGTGCCATCCCATCGTCAGCCGCATGGCGGGAGCAGTACTTC. Its translation is CAIPSSAAWREQYF.

The J gene is TRBJ2-4, the V gene TRBV10-3; the D is unclear. The V gene lost 11 bases and the J gene lost 0 bases, with 11 bases spanning the gap. The CDR3 extends over 13 amino acids. The germline gives CDR1 ENHRY, CDR2 SYGVKD. The CDR3 sequence: CAHAGIAKNIQYF. The CDR3 DNA is TGTGCCCATGCAGGTATAGCCAAAAACATTCAGTACTTC.

V and J are TRBV6-8 and TRBJ2-3; tentatively, D is TRBD1 (5 bases). The CDR3 spans 14 residues. V shed 1 base and J shed 5 bases, with 10 bases lying between them. Per the germline V gene, CDR1 is MNHGY and CDR2 is SAAAGT. The CDR3 DNA follows: TGTGCCAGCAGTTACTTGGACAATCGAGATACGCAGTATTTT. Its protein product is CASSYLDNRDTQYF.

This clone appeared once. This chain connects TRBV6-8 to TRBJ2-3; D assignment may be TRBD1 or TRBD2 (6 bases each). The CDR3 length is 17 residues. Looked up from germline, CDR1 is MNHGY and CDR2 is SAAAGT. Trimming removed 3 bases from V and 2 bases from J, with 18 bases in between. In DNA form, the CDR3 reads TGTGCCAGCAGTTATCGTTTCGGGGGCACCTTCACAGATACGCAGTATTTT. This gives the protein CASSYRFGGTFTDTQYF.

By share, this clone ranks as medium-sized (0.01 to 0.1%). The J gene is TRBJ2-1, the V gene TRBV11-3; 8 bases map to TRBD2. The CDR3 has 14 residues. V lost 2 bases and J lost 10; bases outside the gene matches: 7. Germline CDR1 and CDR2: SGHNT and YENEEA. CDR3 nucleotides: TGTGCCAGCAGCTTATCAGCGGGGGTCGTGGAGCAGTTCTTC. Its protein is CASSLSAGVVEQFF.

J is TRBJ2-1 and V is TRBV5-1; 12 bases match TRBD2. In germline, CDR1 is SGHRS, CDR2 YFSETQ. J lost 9 bases, V lost 2 bases, and 12 bases had no gene match. The CDR3 is made up of 17 amino acids. CDR3 bases: TGCGCCAGCAGCTTTGGCCCCAGGGCTAGCGGGAGGGTTGAGCAGTTCTTC. Its protein product is CASSFGPRASGRVEQFF.

The rearrangement uses TRBV6-7 and TRBJ2-1; 11 bases match TRBD2. TRBV6-7 is designated an ORF whose function remains uncertain. This CDR3 has 15 amino acids. V was pared by 6 bases and J by 0 bases, with 1 base of the junction left unmatched. The CDR3 spells CASRTSGDSYNEQFF. CDR3 bases: TGTGCCAGCAGGACTAGCGGGGACTCCTACAATGAGCAGTTCTTC.

The rearrangement joins TRBV7-4 to TRBJ2-1; D is ambiguous. Germline loops: CDR1 SGHVT, CDR2 SQSDAQ. The length of the CDR3 is 14 residues. V was cut by 1 base and J by 6 bases, with 10 bases left in between. Here the CDR3 reads CASSLGGGPNEQFF. The DNA for the CDR3 is TGTGCCAGCAGCTTAGGTGGCGGTCCCAATGAGCAGTTCTTC.

This chain links TRBV29-1 with TRBJ2-1, with D possibly TRBD1 on 5 matching bases. The CDR3 has 15 amino acids. The germline V gene has CDR1 SQVTM and CDR2 ANQGSEA. The ends were cut back, 6 bases at V and 6 bases at J, with 21 bases in the middle. Here the CDR3 DNA reads TGCAGCGTCGCCCCCAGACAGAGCTTTCCCAATGAGCAGTTCTTC. The encoded protein is CSVAPRQSFPNEQFF.

The V and J genes are TRBV22-1 and TRBJ2-7; whether TRBD2, the table's D call, matches the DNA was not checked. TRBV22-1 is marked as a pseudogene. The CDR3 is 15 amino acids. The CDR3: CASSLRLASSYEQYF. CDR3 bases: TGTGCCAGCAGTTTGAGACTAGCTAGCTCCTACGAGCAGTACTTC.